This T cell receptor beta chain was identified during a study of human T cells and chemical hapten exposure. Study-level results: Counts of TCRs expanded at PT1 correlated positively with patch test score. Controls had significantly fewer large CDR3 similarity clusters than were formed by expanded TCRs.

This clonotype was detected a few times. Its specificity is not known. Time point noted: patch test 1, 2 weeks after DPC sensitization. Treatment in this sample: therapeutic diphenylcyclopropenone sensitization with weekly scalp DPC. Extraction yielded total RNA from whole blood (unfractionated). Separate cDNA molecules received unique molecular identifiers, which the library attached to them. TCRdb fed the RACE reads into MiXCR, producing one record per CDR3 protein. The sample lists 100,000 to 150,000 distinct CDR3 sequences, roughly 15% occurring once. Losses at the gene ends were 3 bases for V and 5 bases for J; bases not matched to a gene: 5. CDR1 and CDR2 (germline): SGHNT, YYREEE (reference sequence). The CDR3 has 15 residues.

This chain connects TRBV5-4 to TRBJ2-5, with 12 positions matching TRBD2. The source is a man aged 18 to 30 with alopecia areata. Some clones in this sample may be carry-over from other donors' samples. Sequencing was performed on whole blood, taken in connection with sensitization to the hapten diphenylcyclopropenone (DPC). The CDR3 DNA reads TGTGCCAGCAGCTCTAGCGGGGGGGCCGGGGAGACCCAGTACTTC. This sequence encodes CASSSSGGAGETQYF.